These 4 T cell receptor beta chains came from one sample sequenced in a study of early T cells in non-severe SARS-CoV-2 infection. TCRdb re-analysed the 5' RACE reads in MiXCR, keeping a single row per CDR3 protein. The sample gives tens of thousands of distinct CDR3 sequences, about 5.6% of which show up once; about 6.8% is in the top ten. The sample taken for sequencing was whole blood. All receptors derive from an adult who was a healthcare worker with PCR-confirmed SARS-CoV-2 infection or an uninfected control (not recorded which).

CDR3 protein: CSATPDLLTEAFF. Here the CDR3 DNA reads TGCAGCGCCACGCCGGACCTATTGACTGAAGCTTTCTTT. This rearrangement joins TRBV29-1 to TRBJ1-1; no clear D gene. This CDR3 contains 13 residues. Germline loops: CDR1 SQVTM, CDR2 ANQGSEA. Trimming shortened V by 7 bases and J by 5 bases, and 17 bases separated the two germline ends.

This clonotype was detected a few times. A much larger clone sits a single nucleotide away, making a read error possible. V is TRBV10-3 and J is TRBJ2-3; D call uncertain. Germline V gene sequence: CDR1 ENHRY, CDR2 SYGVKD. There are 14 residues in the CDR3. Between the trimmed V and J ends, which lost 2 bases and 0 bases, there was a span of 6 bases. The CDR3 loop reads CAISEMASTDTQYF. CDR3 bases: TGTGCCATCAGTGAGATGGCGAGCACAGATACGCAGTATTTT.

The chain combines TRBV7-3 with TRBJ2-3, with TRBD1 as a possible D gene (6 bases). Germline CDR1 SGHTA, CDR2 FQGTGA. V was pared by 6 bases and J by 9 bases, with 13 bases between. This CDR3 comprises 12 residues. The CDR3, as DNA: TGTGCCAGCAGGGGCCGGGACACAACGCAGTATTTT. Amino acid sequence: CASRGRDTTQYF. Supplemented by reference TRBV7-3 and TRBJ2-3, the full variable domain reads GAGVSQTPSNKVTEKGKYVELRCDPISGHTALYWYRQSLGQGPEFLIYFQGTGAADDSGLPNDRFFAVRPEGSVSTLKIQRTERGDSAVYLCASRGRDTTQYFGPGTRLTVL.

CDR3 region: CASRGRRTFEKLFF. In DNA, the CDR3 is TGTGCCAGCAGAGGACGGCGGACTTTTGAAAAACTGTTTTTT. This chain uses TRBV6-5 with TRBJ1-4, with D unresolved. V was clipped by 6 bases and J by 7 bases, with 15 bases between them. The CDR3 has 14 amino acids. The germline V gene has CDR1 MNHEY and CDR2 SVGAGI.